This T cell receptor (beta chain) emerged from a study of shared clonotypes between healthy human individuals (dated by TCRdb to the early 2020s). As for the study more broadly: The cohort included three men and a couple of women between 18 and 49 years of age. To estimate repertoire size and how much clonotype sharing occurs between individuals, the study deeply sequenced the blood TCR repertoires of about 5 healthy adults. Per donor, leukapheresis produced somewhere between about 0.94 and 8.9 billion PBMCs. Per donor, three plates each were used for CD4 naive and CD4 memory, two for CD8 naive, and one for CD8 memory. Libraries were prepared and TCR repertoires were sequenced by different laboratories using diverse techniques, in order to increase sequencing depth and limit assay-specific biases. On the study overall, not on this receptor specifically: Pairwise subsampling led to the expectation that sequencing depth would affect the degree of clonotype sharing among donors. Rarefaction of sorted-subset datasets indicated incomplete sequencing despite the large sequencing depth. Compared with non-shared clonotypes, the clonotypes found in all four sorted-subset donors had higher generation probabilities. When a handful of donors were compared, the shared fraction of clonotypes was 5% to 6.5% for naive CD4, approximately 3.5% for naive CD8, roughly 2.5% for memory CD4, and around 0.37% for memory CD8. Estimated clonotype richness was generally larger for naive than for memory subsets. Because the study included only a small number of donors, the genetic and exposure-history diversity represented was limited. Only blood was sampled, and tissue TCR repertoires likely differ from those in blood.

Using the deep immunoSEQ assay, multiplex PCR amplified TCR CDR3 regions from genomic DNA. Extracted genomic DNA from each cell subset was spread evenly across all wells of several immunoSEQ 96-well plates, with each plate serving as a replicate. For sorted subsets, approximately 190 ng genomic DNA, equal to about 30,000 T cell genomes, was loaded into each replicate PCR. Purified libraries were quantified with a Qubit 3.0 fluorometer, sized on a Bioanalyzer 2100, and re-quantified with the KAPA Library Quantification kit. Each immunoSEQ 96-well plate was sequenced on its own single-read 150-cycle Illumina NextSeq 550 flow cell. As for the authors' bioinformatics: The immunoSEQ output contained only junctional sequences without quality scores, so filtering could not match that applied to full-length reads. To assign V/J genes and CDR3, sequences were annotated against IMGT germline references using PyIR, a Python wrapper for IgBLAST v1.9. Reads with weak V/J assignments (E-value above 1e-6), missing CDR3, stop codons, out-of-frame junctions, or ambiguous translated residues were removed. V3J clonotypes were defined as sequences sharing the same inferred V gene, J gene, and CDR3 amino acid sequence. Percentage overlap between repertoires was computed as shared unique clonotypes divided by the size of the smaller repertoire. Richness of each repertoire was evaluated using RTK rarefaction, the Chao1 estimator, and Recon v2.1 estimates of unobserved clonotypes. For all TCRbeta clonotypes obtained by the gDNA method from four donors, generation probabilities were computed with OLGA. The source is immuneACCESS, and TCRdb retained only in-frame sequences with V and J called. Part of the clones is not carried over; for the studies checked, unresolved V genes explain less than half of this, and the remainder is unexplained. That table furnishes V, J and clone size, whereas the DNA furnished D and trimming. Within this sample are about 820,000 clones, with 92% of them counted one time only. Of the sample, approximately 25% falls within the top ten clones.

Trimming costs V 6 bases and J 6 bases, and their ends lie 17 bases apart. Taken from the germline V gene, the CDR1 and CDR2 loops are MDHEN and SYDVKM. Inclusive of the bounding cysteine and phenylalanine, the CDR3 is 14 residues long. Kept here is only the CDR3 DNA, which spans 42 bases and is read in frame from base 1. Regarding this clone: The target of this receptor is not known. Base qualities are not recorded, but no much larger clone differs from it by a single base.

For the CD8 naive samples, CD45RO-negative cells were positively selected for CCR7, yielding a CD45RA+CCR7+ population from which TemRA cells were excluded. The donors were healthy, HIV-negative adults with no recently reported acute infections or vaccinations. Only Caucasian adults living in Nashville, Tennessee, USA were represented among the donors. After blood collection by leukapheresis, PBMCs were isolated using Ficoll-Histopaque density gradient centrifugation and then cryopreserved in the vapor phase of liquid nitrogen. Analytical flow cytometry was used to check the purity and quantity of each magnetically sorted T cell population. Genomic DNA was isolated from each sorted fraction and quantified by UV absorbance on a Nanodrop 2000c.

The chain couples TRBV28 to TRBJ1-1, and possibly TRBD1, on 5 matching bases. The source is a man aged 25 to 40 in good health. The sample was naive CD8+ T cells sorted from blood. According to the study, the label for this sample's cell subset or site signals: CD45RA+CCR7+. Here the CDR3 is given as CASSDPERGAEAFF. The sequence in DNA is TGTGCCAGCAGCGACCCCGAGCGGGGGGCTGAAGCTTTCTTT.